This T cell receptor (beta chain) appears in the sequencing data of a study of regulatory T cells in long-lasting Graves disease. Both iRepertoire HTBI primers and Arm-PCR of CDR3 regions were used to build the TCR beta libraries. From the multiplex PCR reads, TCRdb called clonotypes with MiXCR, one entry per CDR3 protein. The sample records 600,000 to 850,000 distinct CDR3 sequences, about 32% being singletons. The CDR3 covers 16 residues. The germline CDR1 and CDR2 sequences are SGHTA and FQGNSA. The trim removed 5 bases at V and 5 bases at J, leaving 4 bases unmatched. Time point defined: persistent/refractory GD, antithyroid drugs over 5 years with positive TRAb. Construction of the TCR library relied on RNA isolated from PBMCs. This clonotype was detected only once.

The sample was peripheral blood mononuclear cells (PBMCs), taken when the disease was refractory, from a patient treated with antithyroid drugs. The chain is built from TRBV7-2 and TRBJ2-2, with 14 bases that match TRBD2. The clonotype originates from a female donor with Graves disease. The CDR3 sequence: CASSLRLAGGTGELFF. CDR3 sequence (DNA): TGTGCCAGCAGCCTTCGACTAGCGGGAGGGACCGGGGAGCTGTTTTTT.